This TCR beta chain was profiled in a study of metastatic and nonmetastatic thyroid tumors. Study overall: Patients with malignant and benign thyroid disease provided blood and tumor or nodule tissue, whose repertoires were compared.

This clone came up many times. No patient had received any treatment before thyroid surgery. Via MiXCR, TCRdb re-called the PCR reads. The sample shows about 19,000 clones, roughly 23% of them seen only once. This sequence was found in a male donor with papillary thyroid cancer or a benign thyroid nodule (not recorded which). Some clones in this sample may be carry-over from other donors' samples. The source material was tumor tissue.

The CDR3 coding sequence is TGTGCCAGTACCTCGGTGGGACAGGGGTACAATGAGCAGTTCTTC. It encodes CASTSVGQGYNEQFF. The chain carries TRBV19 and TRBJ2-1; 10 nucleotides match TRBD1. The V segment lost 7 bases and the J segment 4 bases; nucleotides outside the gene matches: 7. CDR3 length equals 15 residues. The germline CDR1 and CDR2 sequences are LNHDA and SQIVND (reference sequence).